The T cell receptor (beta chain) described here comes from a study of cytomegalovirus exposure and HLA in healthy donors. The PCR had 60 Vbeta and 13 Jbeta primers. Clones were read by immunoSEQ multiplex PCR, and TCRdb kept only the in-frame ones, dropping some. This table has about 190,000 clones, less than 85% appearing once. Germline CDR1 is SGDLS and CDR2 is YYNGEE. The junction had 9 bases not matched to a gene; V was cut back by 3 bases and J by 4 bases. The CDR3 spans 15 residues. Sequencing was performed on PBMCs. This TCR came from a young man in good health and CMV-seropositive. The chain links TRBV9 to TRBJ1-2; 7 nucleotides match TRBD1. Here the CDR3 DNA reads TGTGCCAGCAGCGCACTCGGACAGGCGAGCTATGGCTACACCTTC. It is translated as CASSALGQASYGYTF.